This paragraph reports one T cell receptor beta chain. Antigen: not known. This sample is part of a study of shared clonotypes between healthy human individuals. Study-level points and caveats: It was the non-shared clonotypes that had lower generation probabilities than clonotypes shared by all four donors.

The naive CD8 population came from CD45RO-negative cells selected for CCR7, without terminally differentiated effector memory CD45RA+ cells. Clones were read by immunoSEQ multiplex PCR, and TCRdb kept only the in-frame ones, dropping some. Here the sample spans around 2,000,000 clones, just over 90% being singletons. Germline assignment: CDR1 MNHEY and CDR2 SVGAGI. CDR3 length equals 15 residues. Trimming stripped 4 bases from V and 0 bases from J, with 11 bases between. This sequence was found in a man between 18 and 29 years old in good health. Some clones in this sample may be carry-over from other donors' samples. This chain connects TRBV6-5 to TRBJ2-3; no clear D gene. The sequencing sample was made of naive CD8+ T cells from PBMCs. CDR3 sequence (DNA): TGTGCCAGCAGTTTTCGGGTCCTAAGCACAGATACGCAGTATTTT. Protein product: CASSFRVLSTDTQYF.